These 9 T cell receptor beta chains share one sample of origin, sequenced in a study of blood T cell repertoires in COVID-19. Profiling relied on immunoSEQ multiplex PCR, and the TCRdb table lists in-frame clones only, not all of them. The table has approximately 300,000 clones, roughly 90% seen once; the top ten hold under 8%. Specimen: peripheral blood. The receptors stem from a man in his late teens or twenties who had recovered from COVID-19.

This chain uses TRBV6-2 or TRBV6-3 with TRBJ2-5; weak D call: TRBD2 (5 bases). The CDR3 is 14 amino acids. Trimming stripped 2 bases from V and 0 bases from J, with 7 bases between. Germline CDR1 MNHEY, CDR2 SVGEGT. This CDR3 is CASSYRGYQETQYF. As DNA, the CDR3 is TGTGCCAGCAGTTACCGGGGTTACCAAGAGACCCAGTACTTC.

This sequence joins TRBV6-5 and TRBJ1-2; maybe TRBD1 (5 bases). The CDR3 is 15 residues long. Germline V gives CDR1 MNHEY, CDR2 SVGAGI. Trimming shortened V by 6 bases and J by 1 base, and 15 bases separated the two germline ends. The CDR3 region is CASSNRGGFNYGYTF. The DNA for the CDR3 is TGTGCCAGCAGCAATCGGGGGGGTTTTAACTATGGCTACACCTTC.

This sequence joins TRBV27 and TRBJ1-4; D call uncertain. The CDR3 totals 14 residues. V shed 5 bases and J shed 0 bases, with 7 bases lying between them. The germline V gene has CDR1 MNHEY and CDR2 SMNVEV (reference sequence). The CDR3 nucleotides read TGTGCCAGCAGTGAACTTGCAACTAATGAAAAACTGTTTTTT. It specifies CASSELATNEKLFF.

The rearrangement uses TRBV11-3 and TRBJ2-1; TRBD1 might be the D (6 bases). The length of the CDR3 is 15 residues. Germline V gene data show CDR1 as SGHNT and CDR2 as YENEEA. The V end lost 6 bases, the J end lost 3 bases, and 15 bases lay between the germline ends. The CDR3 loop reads CASSSFGQSYNEQFF. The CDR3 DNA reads TGTGCCAGCAGTTCTTTCGGACAGAGCTACAATGAGCAGTTCTTC.

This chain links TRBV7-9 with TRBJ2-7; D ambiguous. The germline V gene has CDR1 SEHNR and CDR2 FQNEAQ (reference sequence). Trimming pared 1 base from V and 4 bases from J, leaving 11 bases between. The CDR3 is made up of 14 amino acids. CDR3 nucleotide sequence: TGTGCCAGCAGCTTAGTTTCTTCGGTTTACGAGCAGTACTTC. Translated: CASSLVSSVYEQYF.

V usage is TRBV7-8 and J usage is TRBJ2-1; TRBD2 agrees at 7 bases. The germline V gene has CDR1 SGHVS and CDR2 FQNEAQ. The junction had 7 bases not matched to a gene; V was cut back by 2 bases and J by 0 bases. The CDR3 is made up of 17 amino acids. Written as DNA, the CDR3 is TGTGCCAGCAGCTTAAAAAGAGCGGGGAGCTCCTACAATGAGCAGTTCTTC. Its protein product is CASSLKRAGSSYNEQFF.

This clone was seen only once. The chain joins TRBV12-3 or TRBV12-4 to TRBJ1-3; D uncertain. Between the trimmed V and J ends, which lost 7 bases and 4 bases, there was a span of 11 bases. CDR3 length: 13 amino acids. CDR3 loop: CASTLSRGNTIYF. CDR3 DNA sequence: TGTGCCAGCACCCTAAGCCGGGGAAACACCATATATTTT.

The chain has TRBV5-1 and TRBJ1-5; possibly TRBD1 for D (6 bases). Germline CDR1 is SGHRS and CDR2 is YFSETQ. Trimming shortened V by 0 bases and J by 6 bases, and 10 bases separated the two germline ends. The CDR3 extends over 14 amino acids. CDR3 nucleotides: TGCGCCAGCAGCTTGGGGGACATGGGTCAGCCCCAGCATTTT. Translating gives CASSLGDMGQPQHF.

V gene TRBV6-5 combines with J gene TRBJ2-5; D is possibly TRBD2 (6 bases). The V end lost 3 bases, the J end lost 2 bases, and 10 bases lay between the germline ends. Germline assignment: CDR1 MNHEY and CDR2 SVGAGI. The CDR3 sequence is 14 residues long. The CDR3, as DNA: TGTGCCAGCAGTTATCGGGAGCGACAAGAGACCCAGTACTTC. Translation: CASSYRERQETQYF.